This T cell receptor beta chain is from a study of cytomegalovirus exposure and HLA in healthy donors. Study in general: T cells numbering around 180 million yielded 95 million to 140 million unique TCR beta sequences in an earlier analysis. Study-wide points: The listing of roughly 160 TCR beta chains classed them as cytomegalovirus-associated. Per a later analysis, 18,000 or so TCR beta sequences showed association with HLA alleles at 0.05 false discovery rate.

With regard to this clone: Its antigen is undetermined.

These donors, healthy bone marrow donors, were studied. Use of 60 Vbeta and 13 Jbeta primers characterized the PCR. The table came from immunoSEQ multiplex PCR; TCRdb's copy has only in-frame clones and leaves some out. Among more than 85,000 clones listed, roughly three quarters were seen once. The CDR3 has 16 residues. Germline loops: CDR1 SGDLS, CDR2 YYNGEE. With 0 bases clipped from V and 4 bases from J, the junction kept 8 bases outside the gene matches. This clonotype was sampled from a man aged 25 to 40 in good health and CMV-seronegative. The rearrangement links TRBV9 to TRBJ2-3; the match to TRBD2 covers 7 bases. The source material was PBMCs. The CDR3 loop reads CASSVVGGRAPDTQYF. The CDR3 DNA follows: TGTGCCAGCAGCGTAGTGGGCGGGAGAGCGCCAGATACGCAGTATTTT.